This T cell receptor beta chain was found in a study of graft-versus-host responses after intestinal transplantation. Investigators treated the graft tissue so that it released intraepithelial and lamina propria lymphocytes. CDR3 length: 13 amino acids. Trimming left V 3 bases short and J 5 bases short, with 10 bases between. The germline gives CDR1 SGHAT, CDR2 FQNNGV. Clones were sequenced by immunoSEQ multiplex PCR, and TCRdb holds only the in-frame ones, with some missing. The data hold some 15,000 clones, with roughly two thirds observed a single time. V usage is TRBV11-2 and J usage is TRBJ1-1, with D unclear. The TCR originated in a human patient who received an intestinal transplant, so some T cells may come from the graft donor. This specimen consisted of ileum tissue, obtained approximately 670 days after intestinal transplantation. In nucleotides, the CDR3 is TGTGCCAGCAGCTTGGAGACTTCAACTGAAGCTTTCTTT. As protein: CASSLETSTEAFF. The whole variable domain, filled in from reference TRBV11-2 and TRBJ1-1, reads EAGVAQSPRYKIIEKRQSVAFWCNPISGHATLYWYQQILGQGPKLLIQFQNNGVVDDSQLPKDRFSAERLKGVDSTLKIQPAKLEDSAVYLCASSLETSTEAFFGQGTRLTVV.